This T cell receptor (beta chain) is from a study of blood T cell repertoires in COVID-19. Study in general: Samples of COVID-19 (acute and convalescent) were obtained from the United States, Italy and Spain.

CDR1 and CDR2 from the germline V gene are MNHEY and SVGAGI. V was pared by 6 bases and J by 2 bases, with 4 bases of the junction left unmatched. The CDR3 covers 14 residues. Profiled with immunoSEQ multiplex PCR; TCRdb holds only in-frame clones, not every one. The sample holds around 160,000 clones; over 85% are singletons and the top ten take about 18%. This receptor was obtained from a man in his 60s with active or convalescent COVID-19. This chain joins TRBV6-5 and TRBJ1-1, with 9 bases lining up with TRBD1. The sequenced sample consisted of peripheral blood. The CDR3 loop is CASRQQGANTEAFF. The CDR3 DNA is TGTGCCAGCAGACAACAGGGGGCCAACACTGAAGCTTTCTTT.